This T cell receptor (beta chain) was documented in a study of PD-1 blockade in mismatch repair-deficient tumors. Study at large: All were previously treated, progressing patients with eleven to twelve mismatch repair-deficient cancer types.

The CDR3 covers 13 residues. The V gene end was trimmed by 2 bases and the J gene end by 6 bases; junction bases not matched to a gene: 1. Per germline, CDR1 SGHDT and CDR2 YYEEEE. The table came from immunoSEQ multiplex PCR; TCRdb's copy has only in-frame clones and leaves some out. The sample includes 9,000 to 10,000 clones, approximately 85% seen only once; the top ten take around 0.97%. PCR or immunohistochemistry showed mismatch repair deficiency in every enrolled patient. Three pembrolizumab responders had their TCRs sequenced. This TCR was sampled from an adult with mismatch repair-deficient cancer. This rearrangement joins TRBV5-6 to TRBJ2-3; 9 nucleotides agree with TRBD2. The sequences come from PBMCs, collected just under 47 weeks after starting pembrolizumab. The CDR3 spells CASSLSGRDTQYF. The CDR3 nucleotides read TGTGCCAGCAGCTTAAGCGGGAGGGATACGCAGTATTTT.